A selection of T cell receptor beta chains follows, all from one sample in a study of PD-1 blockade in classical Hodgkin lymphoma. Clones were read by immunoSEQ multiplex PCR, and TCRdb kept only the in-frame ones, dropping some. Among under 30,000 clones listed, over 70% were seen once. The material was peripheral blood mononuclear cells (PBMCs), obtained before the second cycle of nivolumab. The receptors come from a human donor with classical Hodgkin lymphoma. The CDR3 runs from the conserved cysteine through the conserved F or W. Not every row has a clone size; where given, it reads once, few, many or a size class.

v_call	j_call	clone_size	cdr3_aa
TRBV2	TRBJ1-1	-	CASSLGRTEAFF
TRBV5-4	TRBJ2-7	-	CASSRDRTYEQYF
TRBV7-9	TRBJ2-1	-	CASSGQTGARQFF
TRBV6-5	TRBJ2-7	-	CASSYGRESSYEQYF
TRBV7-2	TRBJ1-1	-	CASSPRPVNTEAFF
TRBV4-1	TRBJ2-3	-	CASSQDLVAADTQYF
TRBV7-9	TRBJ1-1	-	CASSFDLTGTVVEAFF
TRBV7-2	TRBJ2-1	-	CASSLVPVTGTSGNEQFF
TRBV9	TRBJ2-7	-	CASSPGNSYEQYF
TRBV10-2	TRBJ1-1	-	CASSRGHNTEAFF
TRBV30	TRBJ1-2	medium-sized	CAWNRGSNYGYTF
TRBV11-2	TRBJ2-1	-	CASSFHHNEQFF
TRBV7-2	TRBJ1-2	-	CASSLNRGDYGYTF
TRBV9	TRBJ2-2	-	CASTVGQLTGELFF
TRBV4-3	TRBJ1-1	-	CASSQDEGSNTEAFF
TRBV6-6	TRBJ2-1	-	CASSLKIYNEQFF
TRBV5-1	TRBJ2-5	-	CASSPSPGWAETQYF
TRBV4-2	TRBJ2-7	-	CASSQEAGATYEQYF
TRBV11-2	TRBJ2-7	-	CASSLMVAYEQYF
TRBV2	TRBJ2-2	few	CATQGADTGELFF
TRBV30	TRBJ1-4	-	CAWSVRGINEKLFF
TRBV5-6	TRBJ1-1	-	CASSWGQNTEAFF
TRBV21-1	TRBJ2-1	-	CASSKYQAGQCGGKGNEQFF
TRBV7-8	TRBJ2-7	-	CASSSGQAIEQYF
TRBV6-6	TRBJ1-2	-	CASSYTLAIQGYGYTF
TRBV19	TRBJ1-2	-	CASHPRERAYGYTF
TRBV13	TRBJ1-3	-	CASSLSPVLSGNTIYF
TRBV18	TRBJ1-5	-	CASSSTSGGGSNQPQHF
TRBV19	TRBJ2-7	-	CASSMAAKGLAAYEQYF
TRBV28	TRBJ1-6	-	CASRPSGTGFVTYNSPLHF
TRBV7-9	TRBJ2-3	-	CASSFRLRDSKPDTQYF
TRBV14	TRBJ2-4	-	CASSQDIGASRNIQYF
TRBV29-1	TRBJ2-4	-	CSVEVREGLAKNIQYF
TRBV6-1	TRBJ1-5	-	CASSDLLGSAGRQPQHF
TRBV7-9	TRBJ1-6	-	CASSLQNNSPLHF
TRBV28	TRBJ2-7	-	CASSAIDRTSYEQYF
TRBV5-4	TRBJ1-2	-	CASSLTGTNYGYTF
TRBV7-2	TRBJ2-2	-	CASSSQGTATGELFF
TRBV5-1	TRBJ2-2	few	CASSPIAGITGELFF
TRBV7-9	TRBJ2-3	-	CASSLSGDTQYF
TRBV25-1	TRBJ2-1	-	CASSDTANSYNEQFF
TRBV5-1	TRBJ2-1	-	CASSRLAGVNNEQFF
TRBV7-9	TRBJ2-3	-	CASSLGTSFTDTQYF
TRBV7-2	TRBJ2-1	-	CASSPEGAAYNEQFF
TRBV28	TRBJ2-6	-	CASSSAYSGANVLTF
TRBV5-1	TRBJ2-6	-	CASFDSSGANVLTF
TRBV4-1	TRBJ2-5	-	CASSHYRGLAGVEETQYF
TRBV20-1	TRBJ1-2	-	CSAPIYGYTF
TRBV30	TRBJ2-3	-	CAWRGGAGSLNTQYF
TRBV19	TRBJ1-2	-	CASSLDRADREVYGYTF
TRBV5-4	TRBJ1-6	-	CASSFGQAQNSPLHF
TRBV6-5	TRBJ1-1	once	CASSYSTENTEAFF
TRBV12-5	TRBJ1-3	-	CASGPSRASGNTIYF
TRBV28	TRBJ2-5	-	CASTPPVGETQYF
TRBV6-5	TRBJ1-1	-	CASSLGQGDTEAFF
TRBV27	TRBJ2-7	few	CASSPVPRSGSRVYEQYF
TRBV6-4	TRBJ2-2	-	CASSDELECRGAVF